Presented here are 22 T cell receptor beta chains from one specimen sequenced in a study of cytomegalovirus exposure and HLA in healthy donors. Primers included in the PCR were 60 Vbeta and 13 Jbeta primers. Using immunoSEQ multiplex PCR, the repertoire was profiled, and TCRdb retains in-frame clones only, with some absent. This sample has approximately 110,000 clones, with around three quarters found just once. Material for sequencing was PBMCs. These receptors originate from a woman younger than 45 in good health and CMV-seronegative.

The genes are TRBV30 and TRBJ2-3, with D perhaps TRBD2 (6 bases). From germline, CDR1 is GTSNPN and CDR2 SVGIG (reference sequence). V lost 1 base to trimming and J lost 5 bases, with 19 bases between them. This CDR3 spans 16 amino acids. The CDR3 protein is CAWSAGLPDGGDTQYF. For the CDR3, the DNA is TGTGCCTGGAGTGCGGGACTCCCAGATGGGGGAGATACGCAGTATTTT. The whole variable domain, filled in from reference TRBV30 and TRBJ2-3, reads SQTIHQWPATLVQPVGSPLSLECTVEGTSNPNLYWYRQAAGRGLQLLFYSVGIGQISSEVPQNLSASRPQDRQFILSSKKLLLSDSGFYLCAWSAGLPDGGDTQYFGPGTRLTVL.

V and J are TRBV10-2 and TRBJ2-7; 8 positions agree with TRBD1. Germline V gene data show CDR1 as WSHSY and CDR2 as SAAADI. The length of the CDR3 is 16 residues. Trimming at V came to 7 bases and at J to 3 bases, leaving 14 bases not matched to a gene. CDR3 region: CASTEGRGRSVYEQYF. CDR3 nucleotide sequence: TGCGCCAGCACCGAGGGCAGGGGGCGCTCGGTCTACGAGCAGTACTTC.

The chain has TRBV9 and TRBJ2-7, with a tentative D call TRBD2 (5 bases). Trimming pared 4 bases from V and 1 base from J, leaving 12 bases between. Germline V gene data show CDR1 as SGDLS and CDR2 as YYNGEE. This CDR3 has 14 amino acids. The CDR3 DNA reads TGTGCCAGCAGCCCTTGGGGAGATTCCTACGAGCAGTACTTC. Protein: CASSPWGDSYEQYF.

The sample holds a few counts of this clone. The chain uses TRBV6-1 and TRBJ1-2; possible D gene TRBD1, 6 bases. Germline CDR1 and CDR2: MNHNS and SASEGT. V lost 4 bases, J lost 3 bases, and 12 bases lay in between. The CDR3 has 14 amino acids. For the CDR3, the DNA is TGTGCCAGCAGTGGAACAGGGCCTGACTATGGCTACACCTTC. This encodes CASSGTGPDYGYTF.

This chain joins TRBV30 and TRBJ1-2, with a weak D call TRBD1 (6 bases). V dropped 3 bases and J dropped 10 bases, with 21 bases sitting between them. The germline CDR1 and CDR2 sequences are GTSNPN and SVGIG (reference sequence). CDR3 length: 14 residues. The CDR3 DNA sequence: TGTGCCTGGAGCCCAGGAAGGACAGTGGTCGCCTACACCTTC. It codes for CAWSPGRTVVAYTF.

This clone was counted a single time. J is TRBJ2-7 and V is TRBV6-5; 7 nucleotides line up with TRBD1. V shed 6 bases, J shed 3 bases, and the junction held 8 bases outside the gene matches. There are 14 residues in the CDR3. Germline V gene lookup returns CDR1 MNHEY and CDR2 SVGAGI. The CDR3 reads CASSPTGIYYEQYF. CDR3 in DNA: TGTGCCAGCAGCCCGACAGGGATATACTACGAGCAGTACTTC.

The V gene is TRBV10-1, the J gene TRBJ1-5; no clear D gene. Germline CDR1 WNHNN, CDR2 SYGVQD (reference sequence). V was shortened by 6 bases and J by 0 bases, with 6 bases between the two germline ends. The CDR3 is 13 amino acids. Here the CDR3 reads CASSSDSNQPQHF. In DNA, the CDR3 is TGCGCCAGCAGCAGTGATAGCAATCAGCCCCAGCATTTT.

The chain joins TRBV7-9 to TRBJ2-7; 8 nucleotides align to TRBD1. The junction had 8 bases not matched to a gene; V was cut back by 1 base and J by 6 bases. This CDR3 has 15 amino acids. Germline CDR1 and CDR2: SEHNR and FQNEAQ (reference sequence). In DNA, the CDR3 is TGTGCCAGCAGCTTAGGAGGGACAGGTCACGGCGAGCAGTACTTC. It specifies CASSLGGTGHGEQYF.

This chain links TRBV7-9 with TRBJ2-7; weak D call: TRBD1 (6 bases). Germline V lookup: CDR1 SEHNR, CDR2 FQNEAQ (reference sequence). This CDR3 has 14 amino acids. V lost 5 bases, J lost 3 bases, and 14 bases lay in between. CDR3 in amino acids: CASSPWTESYEQYF. DNA for the CDR3: TGTGCCAGCAGCCCGTGGACAGAGAGCTACGAGCAGTACTTC.

The chain combines TRBV6-5 with TRBJ2-6; the D is unclear. Germline loops: CDR1 MNHEY, CDR2 SVGAGI. CDR3 length equals 15 residues. V lost 5 bases to trimming and J lost 4 bases, with 12 bases between them. CDR3 sequence reads: CASSRPGYGANVLTF. The DNA of the CDR3 is TGTGCCAGCAGTCGCCCCGGGTACGGGGCCAACGTCCTGACTTTC.

The rearrangement joins TRBV18 to TRBJ2-7, with D unresolved. V lost 2 bases and J 6 bases, leaving 14 bases between the germline ends. The germline CDR1 and CDR2 sequences are KGHSH and LQKENI. This CDR3 comprises 14 residues. The chain's CDR3 is CASSPNPDAAEQYF. The DNA of the CDR3 is TGTGCCAGCTCACCAAACCCCGATGCGGCCGAGCAGTACTTC.

This chain connects TRBV7-9 to TRBJ2-7; 7 bases align to TRBD2. The germline CDR1 and CDR2 sequences are SEHNR and FQNEAQ (reference sequence). The CDR3 is 14 amino acids. The ends lost 5 bases at V and 5 bases at J; junction bases unmatched: 9. CDR3 loop: CASSPGLAVDEQYF. The CDR3 nucleotides read TGTGCCAGCAGCCCAGGGCTAGCGGTCGACGAGCAGTACTTC.

The rearrangement links TRBV6-5 to TRBJ1-1; the D is unclear. The CDR3 runs 12 residues. V lost 0 bases, J lost 7 bases, and 6 bases lay in between. Germline CDR1 MNHEY, CDR2 SVGAGI. The CDR3, as DNA: TGTGCCAGCAGTTACTCGCTCTATGAAGCTTTCTTT. It translates to CASSYSLYEAFF.

The chain is built from TRBV19 and TRBJ1-1; D unclear. The V end was cut by 6 bases, the J end by 5 bases, with 10 bases between. Germline loops: CDR1 LNHDA, CDR2 SQIVND (reference sequence). The CDR3 is made up of 12 amino acids. Written as DNA, the CDR3 is TGTGCCAGTAGGCACGGAGGTACTGAAGCTTTCTTT. It codes for CASRHGGTEAFF.

This rearrangement joins TRBV5-1 to TRBJ1-2; TRBD1 is a possible D gene (6 bases). The CDR3 consists of 14 residues. The germline V and J ends were trimmed by 4 bases and 2 bases, with 12 bases remaining between them. Per germline, CDR1 SGHRS and CDR2 YFSETQ. This CDR3 is CASSTGSENYGYTF. DNA of the CDR3: TGCGCCAGCAGCACAGGGAGTGAGAACTATGGCTACACCTTC.

This sequence joins TRBV5-6 and TRBJ1-2; the D is unclear. CDR3 length equals 12 residues. CDR1 and CDR2 (germline): SGHDT, YYEEEE. Trimming shortened V by 2 bases and J by 7 bases, and 9 bases separated the two germline ends. CDR3: CASSFIRAGYTF. CDR3 sequence (DNA): TGTGCCAGCAGCTTCATTAGAGCTGGCTACACCTTC.

The chain recombines TRBV4-2 with TRBJ2-1, with D possibly being TRBD2 (5 bases). CDR1 and CDR2 (germline): LGHNA, YNFKEQ. Trimming removed 1 base at V and 0 bases at J, with 13 bases between. The CDR3 contains 17 residues. The CDR3 protein is CASSQVAGSSSYNEQFF. For the CDR3, the DNA is TGTGCCAGCAGCCAAGTTGCGGGCAGTAGCTCCTACAATGAGCAGTTCTTC.

This rearrangement joins TRBV5-1 to TRBJ2-2; D call uncertain. V was clipped by 2 bases and J by 5 bases, with 13 bases between them. The V gene's germline CDR1 is SGHRS and CDR2 YFSETQ. The CDR3 is 15 residues long. CDR3 in amino acids: CASSLDRLLTGELFF. In DNA, the CDR3 is TGCGCCAGCAGCTTAGACCGACTCCTGACCGGGGAGCTGTTTTTT. The variable domain in full, with the rest retrieved from reference TRBV5-1 and TRBJ2-2, is KAGVTQTPRYLIKTRGQQVTLSCSPISGHRSVSWYQQTPGQGLQFLFEYFSETQRNKGNFPGRFSGRQFSNSRSEMNVSTLELGDSALYLCASSLDRLLTGELFFGEGSRLTVL.

The chain couples TRBV11-2 to TRBJ2-5, with a possible D match to TRBD1 (6 bases). Trimming removed 1 base from V and 4 bases from J, with 13 bases in between. The length of the CDR3 is 15 residues. Germline V CDR1 and CDR2: SGHAT, FQNNGV. CDR3 sequence: CASSLGGLTTETQYF. For the CDR3, the DNA is TGTGCCAGCAGCTTAGGGGGGCTAACCACAGAGACCCAGTACTTC.

This chain links TRBV29-1 with TRBJ2-7; no clear D. Per the germline V gene, CDR1 is SQVTM and CDR2 is ANQGSEA. The CDR3 loop spans 13 amino acids. Between the trimmed V and J ends, which lost 4 bases and 0 bases, there was a span of 10 bases. The CDR3: CSVAGHSSYEQYF. The CDR3 DNA sequence: TGCAGCGTTGCAGGCCACAGCTCCTACGAGCAGTACTTC.

This clone has a handful of counts. The chain employs TRBV29-1 and TRBJ2-3; D remains ambiguous. Germline loops: CDR1 SQVTM, CDR2 ANQGSEA. The CDR3 length is 15 residues. Trimming took 3 bases from V and 0 from J, leaving 13 bases between them. The CDR3 DNA follows: TGCAGCGTTGAGAGAGATACTTCTAGCACAGATACGCAGTATTTT. Translated, it gives CSVERDTSSTDTQYF.

The genes are TRBV7-8 and TRBJ1-1; TRBD1 might be the D (5 bases). V lost 7 bases and J lost 3, with 15 bases in between. This CDR3 is 14 amino acids long. Germline CDR1 SGHVS, CDR2 FQNEAQ. The CDR3 is CASNQMARDTEAFF. As DNA, the CDR3 is TGTGCCAGCAACCAAATGGCCAGGGACACTGAAGCTTTCTTT.